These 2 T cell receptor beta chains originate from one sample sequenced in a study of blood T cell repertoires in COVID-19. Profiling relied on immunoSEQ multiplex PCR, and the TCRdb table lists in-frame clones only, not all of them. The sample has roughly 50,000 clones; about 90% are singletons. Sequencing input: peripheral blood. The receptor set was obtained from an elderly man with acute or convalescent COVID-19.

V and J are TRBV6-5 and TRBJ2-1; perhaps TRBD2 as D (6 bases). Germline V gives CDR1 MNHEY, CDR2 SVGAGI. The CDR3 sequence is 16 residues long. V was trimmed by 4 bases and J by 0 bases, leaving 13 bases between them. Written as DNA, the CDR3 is TGTGCCAGCAGTTCTATCGGGGGAAGCTCCTACAATGAGCAGTTCTTC. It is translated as CASSSIGGSSYNEQFF.

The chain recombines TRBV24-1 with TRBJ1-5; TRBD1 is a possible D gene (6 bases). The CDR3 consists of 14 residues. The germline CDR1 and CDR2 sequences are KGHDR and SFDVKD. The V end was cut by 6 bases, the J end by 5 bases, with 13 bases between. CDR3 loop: CATSTGLTDQPQHF. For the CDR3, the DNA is TGTGCCACCAGTACAGGGCTAACGGATCAGCCCCAGCATTTT.